What follows are 28 T cell receptor beta chains derived from one specimen sequenced in a study of cytomegalovirus exposure and HLA in healthy donors. Both 60 Vbeta primers and 13 Jbeta primers went into the PCR. Generated by immunoSEQ multiplex PCR, the TCRdb table keeps only in-frame clones and is missing some. The top ten clones hold roughly 2% of a sample with approximately 260,000 clones, approximately 85% of them seen once. The material sequenced was PBMCs. Source of these receptors: a woman in her 40s in good health and CMV-seropositive.

The chain joins TRBV6-4 to TRBJ1-5, with D perhaps TRBD1 (6 bases). Germline CDR1 MRHNA, CDR2 SNTAGT. Trimming left V 6 bases short and J 1 base short, with 10 bases between. There are 14 residues in the CDR3. CDR3 DNA sequence: TGTGCCAGCAGGAGACAGGAGAGCAATCAGCCCCAGCATTTT. Amino acids: CASRRQESNQPQHF.

Only one count was recorded for this clone. This chain connects TRBV19 to TRBJ1-5; TRBD1 might be the D (5 bases). Germline lookup yields CDR1 LNHDA and CDR2 SQIVND (reference sequence). The CDR3 has 16 amino acids. V lost 5 bases to trimming and J lost 7 bases, with 21 bases between them. In DNA, the CDR3 is TGTGCCAGTAGTCTGCGATTGACAGTTCCATTACAGCCCCAGCATTTT. This translates into CASSLRLTVPLQPQHF.

The chain recombines TRBV12-5 with TRBJ1-3; the D gene is possibly TRBD1 (5 bases). Germline V gene lookup returns CDR1 LGHNT and CDR2 FRNRAP. The CDR3 totals 12 residues. Between the trimmed V and J ends, which lost 4 bases and 5 bases, there was a span of 6 bases. The DNA of the CDR3 is TGTGCTAGTGGTTCAGGGAGAAACACCATATATTTT. Its protein product is CASGSGRNTIYF. Full variable domain (outside the CDR3, taken from reference TRBV12-5 and TRBJ1-3): DARVTQTPRHKVTEMGQEVTMRCQPILGHNTVFWYRQTMMQGLELLAYFRNRAPLDDSGMPKDRFSAEMPDATLATLKIQPSEPRDSAVYFCASGSGRNTIYFGEGSWLTVV.

This rearrangement joins TRBV10-3 to TRBJ2-7; 8 nucleotides match TRBD1. The V and J ends lost 4 bases and 3 bases, in that order; junction bases with no gene match: 5. The CDR3 is 14 residues long. Germline V lookup: CDR1 ENHRY, CDR2 SYGVKD. The CDR3 region is CAISGNDRGYEQYF. As DNA, the CDR3 is TGTGCCATCAGTGGCAATGACAGGGGCTACGAGCAGTACTTC.

The chain recombines TRBV6-1 with TRBJ1-1, with a tentative D call TRBD1 (6 bases). The CDR3 is made up of 12 amino acids. Deletions cut 6 bases from V and 7 bases from J, with 12 bases between. Germline CDR1 and CDR2: MNHNS and SASEGT. The CDR3: CASSYLDSEAFF. In DNA form, the CDR3 reads TGTGCCAGCAGCTATCTGGACAGTGAAGCTTTCTTT.

This chain joins TRBV14 and TRBJ2-7; 7 bases are shared with TRBD1. Germline lookup yields CDR1 SGHDN and CDR2 FVKESK. The length of the CDR3 is 16 residues. V trimming: 5 bases; J trimming: 0 bases; junction bases outside the gene matches: 10. The CDR3 protein is CASSGRDRLFSYEQYF. In DNA, the CDR3 is TGTGCCAGCAGCGGACGGGACAGATTATTCTCCTACGAGCAGTACTTC.

In this sample, this clone turned up a few times. The gene calls are TRBV5-8 and TRBJ2-7, with 7 positions matching TRBD2. Germline V gene sequence: CDR1 SGHTS, CDR2 YDEGEE. CDR3 length equals 15 residues. The J segment lost 3 bases and the V segment lost 0 bases, leaving 6 bases of the junction unmatched. This chain's CDR3 is CASSLGGGYLYEQYF. CDR3 in DNA: TGTGCCAGCAGCTTGGGGGGGGGTTACCTCTACGAGCAGTACTTC.

Turning to this clone: The same CDR3 also results from other DNA sequences found in this sample. The chain uses TRBV30 and TRBJ1-5, with D hard to call. Trimming removed 0 bases at V and 1 base at J, with 4 bases between. The germline CDR1 and CDR2 sequences are GTSNPN and SVGIG (reference sequence). The CDR3 is made up of 13 amino acids. CDR3: CAWSVESNQPQHF. CDR3 DNA: TGTGCCTGGAGTGTCGAGAGCAATCAGCCCCAGCATTTT.

The chain has TRBV2 and TRBJ2-3; TRBD2 matches at 9 bases. The junction had 1 base not matched to a gene; V was cut back by 3 bases and J by 0 bases. This CDR3 region has 15 residues. Germline-derived CDR1 and CDR2 are SNHLY and FYNNEI. The CDR3 here is CASSDAGGSTDTQYF. The CDR3 coding sequence is TGTGCCAGCAGTGACGCGGGAGGGAGCACAGATACGCAGTATTTT.

The chain is built from TRBV10-3 and TRBJ1-1; 7 bases match TRBD1. V dropped 5 bases and J dropped 0; count of bases not matched to a gene: 3. CDR3 size: 14 residues. From germline, CDR1 is ENHRY and CDR2 SYGVKD. The CDR3 protein is CAISQTGLNTEAFF. The CDR3 nucleotides are TGTGCCATCAGTCAGACAGGGCTGAACACTGAAGCTTTCTTT.

The V gene is TRBV9, the J gene TRBJ2-3; TRBD2 aligns across 15 bases. J lost 6 bases, V lost 3 bases, and 11 bases had no gene match. The germline CDR1 and CDR2 sequences are SGDLS and YYNGEE. This CDR3 has 18 residues. CDR3 sequence: CASSDFPGTSGRKDTQYF. In DNA, the CDR3 is TGTGCCAGCAGCGATTTTCCCGGGACTAGCGGGAGGAAGGATACGCAGTATTTT.

The chain is built from TRBV6-1 and TRBJ1-3, with 9 bases matching TRBD1. The CDR3 runs 20 residues. From germline, CDR1 is MNHNS and CDR2 SASEGT. The V gene end was trimmed by 2 bases and the J gene end by 7 bases; junction bases not matched to a gene: 21. The CDR3 loop reads CASSENLRGQGRISRNTIYF. The CDR3 DNA sequence: TGTGCCAGCAGTGAAAACCTTCGTGGACAGGGGAGGATTAGCCGGAACACCATATATTTT.

Regarding this clone: Germline and junction disagree at one end, which may indicate a read error. The genes are TRBV2 and TRBJ2-6; D is possibly TRBD1 (6 bases). Germline values: CDR1 SNHLY, CDR2 FYNNEI. The CDR3 loop spans 17 amino acids. CDR3 in DNA: TGTGCCAGCAGTGGCCCCCCAGGGGCCACTGGGGCCAACGGCCTGACTTTC. It encodes CASSGPPGATGANGLTF.

This clone was observed a handful of times. The rearrangement joins TRBV7-9 to TRBJ1-4, with D tentatively TRBD1 (5 bases). The V end lost 1 base, the J end lost 6 bases, and 12 bases lay between the germline ends. The CDR3 has 15 amino acids. Per the germline V gene, CDR1 is SEHNR and CDR2 is FQNEAQ (reference sequence). The CDR3 DNA is TGTGCCAGCAGCTTAGGAACAGGTTCCGATGAAAAACTGTTTTTT. Translating gives CASSLGTGSDEKLFF.

The chain couples TRBV6-5 to TRBJ1-1; D is possibly TRBD1 (5 bases). V lost 8 bases, J lost 0 bases, and 10 bases lay in between. This CDR3 contains 13 residues. Germline-derived CDR1 and CDR2 are MNHEY and SVGAGI. The CDR3 DNA reads TGTGCCAGCTGGGGGGGGATGAACACTGAAGCTTTCTTT. This gives the protein CASWGGMNTEAFF.

The chain couples TRBV30 to TRBJ2-7; D is possibly TRBD1 (5 bases). Germline values: CDR1 GTSNPN, CDR2 SVGIG (reference sequence). The V and J ends lost 2 bases and 3 bases respectively, with 11 bases between them. The CDR3 is 13 amino acids. The CDR3 loop is CAWSNGAVYEQYF. The CDR3 coding sequence is TGTGCCTGGAGTAATGGGGCCGTCTACGAGCAGTACTTC.

Turning to this clone: Other DNA variants within this sample encode the same CDR3. V gene TRBV28 combines with J gene TRBJ2-7, with 9 bases lining up with TRBD1. With 2 bases clipped from V and 4 bases from J, the junction kept 9 bases outside the gene matches. This CDR3 region has 16 residues. The germline CDR1 and CDR2 sequences are MDHEN and SYDVKM. The CDR3 sequence is CASSLNRDRVRYEQYF. DNA for the CDR3: TGTGCCAGCAGTTTAAATCGGGACAGGGTCCGATACGAGCAGTACTTC.

The rearrangement links TRBV4-2 to TRBJ2-5, with TRBD1 matching over 7 bases. Germline V CDR1 and CDR2: LGHNA, YNFKEQ. This CDR3 comprises 16 residues. The trim removed 4 bases at V and 1 base at J, leaving 9 bases unmatched. This CDR3 reads CASSLEGATTQETQYF. CDR3 bases: TGTGCCAGCAGCCTCGAGGGGGCTACTACCCAAGAGACCCAGTACTTC.

V gene TRBV14 combines with J gene TRBJ1-2; D ambiguous. The CDR3 is 12 amino acids. Germline CDR1 is SGHDN and CDR2 is FVKESK. V lost 4 bases and J 4 bases, leaving 7 bases between the germline ends. The CDR3 DNA follows: TGTGCCAGCAGCCGAAACACCTATGGCTACACCTTC. Its protein product is CASSRNTYGYTF.

The chain joins TRBV15 to TRBJ1-3; D unclear. The CDR3 loop spans 18 amino acids. Germline CDR1 is LNHNV and CDR2 is YYDKDF (reference sequence). V was cut by 1 base and J by 4 bases, with 20 bases left in between. CDR3 sequence reads: CATSRGMVGGYAGNTIYF. The CDR3 DNA is TGTGCCACCAGCAGAGGGATGGTCGGAGGGTACGCGGGAAACACCATATATTTT.

The chain employs TRBV7-6 and TRBJ2-7, with 13 bases lining up with TRBD2. Germline V gives CDR1 SGHVS, CDR2 FNYEAQ. This CDR3 contains 15 residues. The V segment lost 4 bases and the J segment 7 bases; nucleotides outside the gene matches: 7. The CDR3 coding sequence is TGTGCCAGCAGCTCTCCGGGACTAGCGGGACGGGAGCAGTACTTC. Protein: CASSSPGLAGREQYF.

The gene calls are TRBV30 and TRBJ1-6; D is possibly TRBD1 (6 bases). V was pared by 0 bases and J by 2 bases, with 11 bases between. The CDR3 runs to 16 residues. Germline CDR1 and CDR2: GTSNPN and SVGIG (reference sequence). CDR3 DNA: TGTGCCTGGAGTGTACAGGGAAACCCCTATAATTCACCCCTCCACTTT. Translation: CAWSVQGNPYNSPLHF. Full variable domain (missing parts from reference TRBV30 and TRBJ1-6): SQTIHQWPATLVQPVGSPLSLECTVEGTSNPNLYWYRQAAGRGLQLLFYSVGIGQISSEVPQNLSASRPQDRQFILSSKKLLLSDSGFYLCAWSVQGNPYNSPLHFGNGTRLTVT.

This clone was observed a handful of times. V is TRBV27 and J is TRBJ2-7, with 8 bases fitting TRBD2. V dropped 4 bases and J dropped 3; count of bases not matched to a gene: 11. There are 16 residues in the CDR3. Germline V lookup: CDR1 MNHEY, CDR2 SMNVEV (reference sequence). The CDR3 region has the DNA TGTGCCAGCAGTTCTTTGTTGACTAGCGCGGACTACGAGCAGTACTTC. Amino acids: CASSSLLTSADYEQYF.

The chain carries TRBV19 and TRBJ2-7, with 9 bases lining up with TRBD1. The germline gives CDR1 LNHDA, CDR2 SQIVND (reference sequence). J was trimmed by 3 bases and V by 7 bases; bases with no gene match: 7. CDR3 length: 14 amino acids. The CDR3 is CASTPRDRDYEQYF. The CDR3 nucleotides are TGTGCCAGTACCCCCCGGGACAGGGACTACGAGCAGTACTTC.

The table lists this clone with a few counts. The chain joins TRBV10-3 to TRBJ2-3; maybe TRBD2 (5 bases). CDR1 and CDR2 (germline): ENHRY, SYGVKD. V was clipped by 2 bases and J by 4 bases, with 7 bases between them. The CDR3 runs 13 residues. The CDR3: CAISEERADTQYF. For the CDR3, the DNA is TGTGCCATCAGTGAGGAGAGGGCAGATACGCAGTATTTT.

The chain combines TRBV4-1 with TRBJ1-1; perhaps TRBD1 as D (5 bases). Trimming removed 4 bases from V and 4 bases from J, with 13 bases in between. Germline CDR1 is MGHRA and CDR2 is YSYEKL. This CDR3 comprises 14 residues. The CDR3 DNA sequence: TGCGCCAGCAGCCTTGGTCGGGGGATCACTGAAGCTTTCTTT. Amino acid sequence: CASSLGRGITEAFF.

The chain recombines TRBV7-3 with TRBJ2-6; 10 bases are a match to TRBD2. CDR3 length: 18 amino acids. Germline V gene sequence: CDR1 SGHTA, CDR2 FQGTGA. The V gene end was trimmed by 3 bases and the J gene end by 0 bases; junction bases not matched to a gene: 5. The CDR3 is CASSFGTSVGSGANVLTF. The CDR3 region has the DNA TGTGCCAGCAGCTTCGGGACTAGCGTAGGCTCTGGGGCCAACGTCCTGACTTTC.

V is TRBV4-2 and J is TRBJ2-3; TRBD2 agrees at 9 bases. J was trimmed by 3 bases and V by 4 bases; bases with no gene match: 5. CDR1 is LGHNA, CDR2 YNFKEQ, per germline. The CDR3 is 15 residues long. The CDR3 nucleotides read TGTGCCAGCAGCCTCCCGGGACTAGCTACAGATACGCAGTATTTT. This translates into CASSLPGLATDTQYF.